Here is one T cell receptor beta chain with its context. The data are from a study of OX40 agonist ivuxolimab in advanced cancers. Study-level information: Averaging about 60 years in age, with a range of 23 to 79, the cohort was 80% to 90% male.

Assay: immunoSEQ multiplex PCR; the TCRdb copy retains only in-frame clones and omits some. Here the sample spans roughly 88,000 clones, roughly 86% being singletons. This TCR was sampled from an adult with an advanced solid tumor such as melanoma, head and neck, liver or kidney cancer. This sample comprised CD4+ or CD8+ T cells sorted from blood, obtained in a trial of the OX40 agonist ivuxolimab.

The CDR3 DNA follows: TGTGCCAGCAGTGAACCCGGGACAAAGACCGGGGAGCTGTTTTTT. Translated, it gives CASSEPGTKTGELFF. This rearrangement joins TRBV2 to TRBJ2-2, with D perhaps matching TRBD1 (6 bases). In germline, CDR1 is SNHLY, CDR2 FYNNEI. V was clipped by 2 bases and J by 5 bases, with 12 bases between them. The length of the CDR3 is 15 residues.